This T cell receptor (beta chain) originates from a study of blood T cell repertoires in COVID-19. Study overall: Donors in the United States, Italy and Spain gave samples during acute or convalescent COVID-19. T cells, B-cell-depleted T cells, or PBMCs supplied cDNA or gDNA.

The CDR3 loop spans 15 amino acids. The germline V and J ends were trimmed by 3 bases and 0 bases, with 9 bases remaining between them. Germline loops: CDR1 MNHNS, CDR2 SASEGT. Original data processing: From reference gene primer amplification, estimates of nucleated cell counts were derived. Assay used: immunoSEQ multiplex PCR; TCRdb lists only in-frame clones, some missing. V, J and clone size were drawn from that table, and D and trimming were deduced from the DNA. The repertoire holds tens of thousands of clones, with around 76% as singletons. Sequencing used peripheral blood. V usage is TRBV6-1 and J usage is TRBJ1-3; D is undetermined. The TCR sequence derives from an older man with active or convalescent COVID-19. The chain's CDR3 is CASSDRYFSGNTIYF. The CDR3 DNA reads as TGTGCCAGCAGTGATCGTTATTTCTCTGGAAACACCATATATTTT.